This T cell receptor (beta chain) was documented in a study of T cell responses to AZD1222 COVID-19 vaccine. The data were produced by immunoSEQ multiplex PCR, yet TCRdb's version contains in-frame clones alone and is incomplete. The sample records over 110,000 clones, roughly 92% being singletons. Deletions cut 0 bases from V and 2 bases from J, with 8 bases between. Germline assignment: CDR1 SGDLS and CDR2 YYNGEE. The CDR3 sequence is 14 residues long. The chain joins TRBV9 to TRBJ1-2; D call uncertain. This sequence was found in an adult who received the AZD1222 COVID-19 vaccine. The specimen comprised peripheral blood, sampled 28 days after the second AZD1222 dose. The CDR3 region is CASSVATANYGYTF. The CDR3 coding sequence is TGTGCCAGCAGCGTAGCTACAGCAAACTATGGCTACACCTTC.